This T cell receptor beta chain originates from a study of cytomegalovirus exposure and HLA in healthy donors. Study-wide background: The approximately 120 validation repertoires, a later analysis reported, used the same platform as the roughly 660 repertoires from the first cohort.

Regarding the study as a whole: Subsequent analysis showed first-cohort TCR clusters tending to co-occur in roughly 130 validation repertoires. The classifier reportedly diagnosed cytomegalovirus status with high sensitivity and specificity. A few CMV-associated chains were confirmed in vitro to be specific for CMV antigens.

This clone was recorded only once. What it recognizes is unknown. Data came from immunoSEQ multiplex PCR; TCRdb stores just in-frame clones and leaves some out. The sample carries about 110,000 clones, 86% recorded once. Germline trimming cut 6 bases from V and 3 bases from J; bases unmatched to any gene: 7. CDR3 length: 15 amino acids. The V gene's germline CDR1 is SQVTM and CDR2 ANQGSEA. Sequenced material: PBMCs. The chain links TRBV29-1 to TRBJ1-6; 8 nucleotides agree with TRBD1. The source is a woman under 30 in good health and CMV-seropositive. CDR3 sequence reads: CSVATGGDYNSPLHF. The CDR3 nucleotides read TGCAGCGTAGCCACAGGGGGAGACTATAATTCACCCCTCCACTTT.